What follows is one T cell receptor beta chain and its context. The CDR3 loop spans 14 amino acids. Per germline, CDR1 LGHNA and CDR2 YNFKEQ. Trimming stripped 5 bases from V and 0 bases from J, with 10 bases between. These data belong to a study of T cell responses to AZD1222 COVID-19 vaccine. This table comes from immunoSEQ multiplex PCR, and its TCRdb copy is limited to in-frame clones, with some not included. The data show about 130,000 clones, nearly 90% seen once. Material: peripheral blood, obtained 28 days after the second AZD1222 dose. V and J are TRBV4-2 and TRBJ1-1, with a possible D match to TRBD1 (5 bases). The receptor's source is an adult who received the AZD1222 COVID-19 vaccine. The CDR3 DNA follows: TGTGCCAGCAGCGATCGGGACCTGAACACTGAAGCTTTCTTT. This sequence encodes CASSDRDLNTEAFF.